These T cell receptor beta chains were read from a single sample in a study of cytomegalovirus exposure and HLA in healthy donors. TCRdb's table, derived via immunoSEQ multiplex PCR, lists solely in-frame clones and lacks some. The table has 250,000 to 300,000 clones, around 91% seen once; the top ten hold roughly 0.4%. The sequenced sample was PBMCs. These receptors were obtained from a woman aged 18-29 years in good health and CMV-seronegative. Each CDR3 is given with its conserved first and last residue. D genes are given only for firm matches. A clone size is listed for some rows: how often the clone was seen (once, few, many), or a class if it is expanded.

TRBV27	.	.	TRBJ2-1	CASSWLPNGEQFF	TGTGCCAGCAGTTGGTTACCTAATGGTGAGCAGTTCTTC
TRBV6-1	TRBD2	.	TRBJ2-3	CASSARGAGDTQYF	TGTGCCAGCAGTGCGCGGGGGGCAGGGGATACGCAGTATTTT
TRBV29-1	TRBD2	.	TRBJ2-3	CSVEAGGGTDTQYF	TGCAGCGTTGAGGCGGGGGGGGGCACAGATACGCAGTATTTT
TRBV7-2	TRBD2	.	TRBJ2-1	CASSILAGVYNEQFF	TGTGCCAGCAGCATTCTAGCGGGGGTGTACAATGAGCAGTTCTTC
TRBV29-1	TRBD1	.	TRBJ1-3	CSARDSGGNTIYF	TGCAGCGCCCGGGACAGTGGAGGGAACACCATATATTTT
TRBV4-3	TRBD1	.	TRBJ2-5	CASSQDRTGPPETQYF	TGCGCCAGCAGCCAAGATAGGACAGGGCCTCCGGAGACCCAGTACTTC
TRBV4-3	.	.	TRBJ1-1	CASSQDLTAEAFF	TGCGCCAGCAGCCAAGATCTAACAGCTGAAGCTTTCTTT
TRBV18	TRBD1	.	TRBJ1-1	CASSPILQITGGDTEAFF	TGTGCCAGCTCACCTATACTTCAAATTACAGGGGGCGACACTGAAGCTTTCTTT
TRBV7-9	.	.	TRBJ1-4	CASNKIRGKFDEKLFF	TGTGCCAGCAACAAAATTCGGGGAAAGTTCGATGAAAAACTGTTTTTT
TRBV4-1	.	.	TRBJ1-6	CASSQVRLVQGYNSPLHF	TGCGCCAGCAGCCAAGTCCGTTTGGTGCAGGGATATAATTCACCCCTCCACTTT
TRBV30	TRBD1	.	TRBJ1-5	CAWRETGGTQPQHF	TGTGCCTGGAGAGAGACAGGGGGCACTCAGCCCCAGCATTTT
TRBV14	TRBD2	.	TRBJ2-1	CASSGGGYYNEQFF	TGTGCCAGCAGCGGGGGGGGATACTACAATGAGCAGTTCTTC
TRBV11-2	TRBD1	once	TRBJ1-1	CASSLGGQEKAFF	TGTGCCAGCAGCTTAGGAGGACAGGAAAAAGCTTTCTTT
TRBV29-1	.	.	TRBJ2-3	CSVRVGGTDTQYF	TGCAGCGTCCGGGTGGGGGGTACAGATACGCAGTATTTT
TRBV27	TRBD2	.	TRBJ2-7	CASSLSAIGVAGAYEQYF	TGTGCCAGCAGTTTATCCGCCATAGGAGTAGCGGGGGCATACGAGCAGTACTTC
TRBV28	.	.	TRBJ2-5	CASSSTGTKETQYF	TGTGCCAGCAGTTCAACCGGGACAAAAGAGACCCAGTACTTC
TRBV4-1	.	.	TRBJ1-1	CASSQDMWQGPNTEAFF	TGCGCCAGCAGCCAAGATATGTGGCAGGGCCCGAACACTGAAGCTTTCTTT
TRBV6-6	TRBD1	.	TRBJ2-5	CASSSYDRAQETQYF	TGTGCCAGCAGTTCCTATGACAGGGCTCAAGAGACCCAGTACTTC
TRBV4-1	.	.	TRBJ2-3	CASSQTTGRGSPTDTQYF	TGCGCCAGCAGCCAAACCACAGGGCGTGGGTCCCCCACAGATACGCAGTATTTT
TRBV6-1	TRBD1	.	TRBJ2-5	CASSEGTDQETQYF	TGTGCCAGCAGTGAGGGGACAGACCAAGAGACCCAGTACTTC
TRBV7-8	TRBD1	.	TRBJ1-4	CASSFGQVENEKLFF	TGTGCCAGCAGCTTCGGACAGGTGGAAAATGAAAAACTGTTTTTT
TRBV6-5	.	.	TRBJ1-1	CASSWLASKNTEAFF	TGTGCCAGCAGTTGGCTGGCCTCCAAGAACACTGAAGCTTTCTTT
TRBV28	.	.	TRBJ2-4	CASSLCSSTVAKNIQYF	TGTGCCAGCAGTTTATGTAGCTCGACCGTAGCCAAAAACATTCAGTACTTC
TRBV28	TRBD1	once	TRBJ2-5	CASNPGGTGVRETQYF	TGTGCCAGCAACCCGGGGGGGACAGGGGTGAGGGAGACCCAGTACTTC
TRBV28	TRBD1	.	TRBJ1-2	CASSVMTGSYGYTF	TGTGCCAGCAGTGTAATGACAGGGAGCTATGGCTACACCTTC
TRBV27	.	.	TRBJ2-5	CASSLGTHEETQYF	TGTGCCAGCAGTTTAGGGACTCATGAAGAGACCCAGTACTTC
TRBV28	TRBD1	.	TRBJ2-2	CASSSRTGGLGGELFF	TGTGCCAGCAGTTCTCGGACAGGGGGCCTTGGCGGGGAGCTGTTTTTT
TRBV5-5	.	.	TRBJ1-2	CASSPGTSYTF	TGTGCCAGCAGCCCGGGGACTAGCTACACCTTC
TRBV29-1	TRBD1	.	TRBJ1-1	CSVGRGLTEAFF	TGCAGCGTTGGTAGGGGGCTTACTGAAGCTTTCTTT
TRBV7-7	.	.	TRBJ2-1	CASSLDGQPYNEQFF	TGTGCCAGCAGCTTAGACGGACAGCCCTACAATGAGCAGTTCTTC
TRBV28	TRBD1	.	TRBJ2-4	CASSPGTGVNIQYF	TGTGCCAGCAGTCCCGGGACAGGGGTAAACATTCAGTACTTC
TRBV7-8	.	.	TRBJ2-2	CASSHKGGLGGELFF	TGTGCCAGCAGCCACAAAGGGGGTTTGGGCGGGGAGCTGTTTTTT
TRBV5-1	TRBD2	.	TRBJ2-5	CASSLGALAGVQETQYF	TGCGCCAGCAGCTTGGGCGCACTAGCGGGGGTTCAAGAGACCCAGTACTTC
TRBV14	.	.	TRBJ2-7	CASSQRDFYGLHEQYF	TGTGCCAGCAGCCAACGGGACTTCTACGGGCTCCACGAGCAGTACTTC
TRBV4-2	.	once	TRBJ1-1	CASSQYEGVSEAFF	TGTGCCAGCAGCCAATATGAGGGAGTTTCCGAAGCTTTCTTT
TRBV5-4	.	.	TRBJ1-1	CASSIPGQHTEAFF	TGTGCCAGCAGCATTCCAGGACAGCACACTGAAGCTTTCTTT
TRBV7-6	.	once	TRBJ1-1	CASSFGESNTEAFF	TGTGCCAGCAGCTTCGGGGAATCGAACACTGAAGCTTTCTTT
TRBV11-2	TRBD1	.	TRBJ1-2	CASSSLQGNYGYTF	TGTGCCAGCAGCTCCCTACAGGGGAACTATGGCTACACCTTC
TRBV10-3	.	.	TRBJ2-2	CAISEGQSNTGELFF	TGTGCCATCAGTGAGGGACAGTCGAACACCGGGGAGCTGTTTTTT
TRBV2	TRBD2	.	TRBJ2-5	CASSEASPGLAGGLGETQYF	TGTGCCAGCAGTGAAGCTTCCCCGGGACTAGCGGGGGGGCTCGGAGAGACCCAGTACTTC
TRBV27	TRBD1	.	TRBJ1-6	CASSTLTGIDNSPLHF	TGTGCCAGCAGTACCCTGACAGGGATAGATAATTCACCCCTCCACTTT
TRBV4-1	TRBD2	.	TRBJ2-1	CASSQEFSGTYNEQFF	TGCGCCAGCAGCCAAGAATTCAGCGGGACCTACAATGAGCAGTTCTTC
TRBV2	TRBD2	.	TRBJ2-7	CASKGGLAGVPGYEQYF	TGTGCCAGCAAGGGGGGACTAGCGGGGGTTCCTGGTTACGAGCAGTACTTC
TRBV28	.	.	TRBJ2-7	CASNLGGGLSYEQYF	TGTGCCAGCAACCTCGGAGGAGGGCTGAGCTACGAGCAGTACTTC
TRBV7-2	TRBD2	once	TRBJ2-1	CASSLASGGAPNEQFF	TGTGCCAGCAGCTTAGCTAGCGGGGGGGCCCCGAATGAGCAGTTCTTC
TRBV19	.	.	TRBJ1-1	CASTPSVNTEAFF	TGTGCCAGTACCCCCTCCGTAAACACTGAAGCTTTCTTT
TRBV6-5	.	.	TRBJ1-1	CASSYSAGRTEAFF	TGTGCCAGCAGTTACTCGGCAGGGCGGACTGAAGCTTTCTTT
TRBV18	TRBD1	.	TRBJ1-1	CASSPDRGYNTEAFF	TGTGCCAGCTCACCAGACAGGGGGTATAACACTGAAGCTTTCTTT
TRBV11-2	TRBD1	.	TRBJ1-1	CASSFGQGRTEAFF	TGTGCCAGCAGCTTTGGACAGGGGAGGACTGAAGCTTTCTTT
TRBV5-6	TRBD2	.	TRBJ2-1	CASSFDTAGGDNEQFF	TGTGCCAGCAGCTTCGACACAGCGGGGGGCGACAATGAGCAGTTCTTC
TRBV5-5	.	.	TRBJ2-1	CASSLGAGLDYNEQFF	TGTGCCAGCAGCTTGGGGGCGGGACTTGATTACAATGAGCAGTTCTTC
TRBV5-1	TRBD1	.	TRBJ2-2	CASSLDRGSNTGELFF	TGCGCCAGCAGCTTGGACAGGGGGTCGAACACCGGGGAGCTGTTTTTT
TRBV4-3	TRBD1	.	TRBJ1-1	CASSQPGQNINTEAFF	TGCGCCAGCAGCCAGCCGGGACAGAATATAAACACTGAAGCTTTCTTT
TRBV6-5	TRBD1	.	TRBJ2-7	CASSSPGQGEVIEQYF	TGTGCCAGCAGTTCACCGGGACAGGGGGAAGTTATCGAGCAGTACTTC
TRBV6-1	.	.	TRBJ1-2	CASSESRMRGYGYTF	TGTGCCAGCAGTGAAAGTAGGATGCGCGGGTATGGCTACACCTTC
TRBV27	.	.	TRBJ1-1	CASSQVLRTEAFF	TGTGCCAGCAGTCAGGTCTTACGCACTGAAGCTTTCTTT